This is a list of T cell receptor beta chains from one sample in a study of cytomegalovirus exposure and HLA in healthy donors. The data were produced by immunoSEQ multiplex PCR, yet TCRdb's version contains in-frame clones alone and is incomplete. The table lists about 210,000 clones, approximately 86% of them singletons. The specimen sequenced was PBMCs. These receptors were collected from a woman in her 30s in good health and CMV-seronegative. The CDR3 runs from the conserved cysteine through the conserved F or W. D genes are given only for firm matches. For some rows the clone size is stated as once, few or many, or as a class when expanded; others skip it.

CDR3 protein,CDR3 DNA,V gene,J gene,clone size,D gene
CASSLRDGLAGGYEQYF,TGTGCCAGCAGCTTAAGAGACGGTCTAGCGGGGGGCTACGAGCAGTACTTC,TRBV7-2,TRBJ2-7,few,TRBD2
CASSVLAGSRDTQYF,TGTGCCAGCAGCGTACTAGCGGGATCACGAGATACGCAGTATTTT,TRBV28,TRBJ2-3,once,TRBD2
CATRDRAYEQYF,TGTGCCACCCGGGACAGGGCCTACGAGCAGTACTTC,TRBV19,TRBJ2-7,.,TRBD1
CASSLPGGQIEAFF,TGCGCCAGCAGCTTGCCAGGGGGCCAGATTGAAGCTTTCTTT,TRBV5-1,TRBJ1-1,.,TRBD1
CASTSSGGFADTQYF,TGTGCCAGCACCTCTAGCGGGGGGTTTGCAGATACGCAGTATTTT,TRBV2,TRBJ2-3,.,TRBD2
CASSFSGTEAFF,TGTGCCAGCAGCTTCTCGGGCACTGAAGCTTTCTTT,TRBV13,TRBJ1-1,.,.
CASSLLRTGGEQYF,TGTGCCAGCAGCTTACTCAGGACAGGGGGCGAGCAGTACTTC,TRBV7-6,TRBJ2-7,.,TRBD1
CASRSSGSVEDTQYF,TGTGCCAGTAGGTCTAGCGGGAGTGTCGAAGATACGCAGTATTTT,TRBV19,TRBJ2-3,.,TRBD2
CASSALTGLNTGELFF,TGTGCCAGCAGTGCCCTGACAGGGTTGAACACCGGGGAGCTGTTTTTT,TRBV6-1,TRBJ2-2,.,TRBD1
CASYGPEGRSGNTIYF,TGTGCCAGCTACGGCCCGGAGGGGCGATCTGGAAACACCATATATTTT,TRBV10-3,TRBJ1-3,.,.
CATSSFEAGAGDEQFF,TGTGCCACCAGCAGTTTCGAGGCGGGAGCGGGGGATGAGCAGTTCTTC,TRBV15,TRBJ2-1,.,TRBD2
CASSPTAELDEQYF,TGTGCCAGCAGTCCCACGGCCGAGCTAGACGAGCAGTACTTC,TRBV27,TRBJ2-7,few,.
CASSPSGTSGVSNEQFF,TGTGCCAGCTCACCTTCCGGGACTAGCGGAGTATCCAATGAGCAGTTCTTC,TRBV18,TRBJ2-1,few,TRBD2
CASSEGGLETQYF,TGTGCCAGCAGTGAGGGGGGGCTGGAGACCCAGTACTTC,TRBV6-1,TRBJ2-5,.,.
CASSSLTSGKVYEQYF,TGTGCCAGCAGCTCCTTGACTAGCGGGAAGGTCTACGAGCAGTACTTC,TRBV11-2,TRBJ2-7,once,TRBD2
CASSPFISLGETQYF,TGCGCCAGCAGCCCGTTCATCTCTCTAGGAGAGACCCAGTACTTC,TRBV5-1,TRBJ2-5,.,.
CASSQSRATEAFF,TGTGCCAGCAGCCAATCCAGGGCCACTGAAGCTTTCTTT,TRBV14,TRBJ1-1,.,.
CASSDTLAGDGTEAFF,TGTGCCAGCAGTGATACCCTGGCAGGGGATGGCACTGAAGCTTTCTTT,TRBV2,TRBJ1-1,.,.
CASRPDTNYGYTF,TGTGCCAGCAGGCCGGACACTAACTATGGCTACACCTTC,TRBV28,TRBJ1-2,once,.
CASSEVTSGTETQYF,TGTGCCAGCAGTGAGGTGACTAGCGGGACGGAGACCCAGTACTTC,TRBV9,TRBJ2-5,once,TRBD2
CASSLVPGANYGYTF,TGTGCCAGCAGCTTAGTACCAGGGGCTAACTATGGCTACACCTTC,TRBV11-2,TRBJ1-2,.,.
CATSLGLSSYNEQFF,TGTGCCACCAGCCTGGGACTAAGCTCCTACAATGAGCAGTTCTTC,TRBV15,TRBJ2-1,.,TRBD2
CASSRTSGEGYEQFF,TGTGCCAGCAGCCGGACTAGCGGGGAGGGGTATGAGCAGTTCTTC,TRBV5-4,TRBJ2-1,.,TRBD2
CASSPRAGGRDEQFF,TGTGCCAGCAGCCCTCGAGCGGGGGGGCGGGATGAGCAGTTCTTC,TRBV5-4,TRBJ2-1,.,TRBD2
CASSGRGRVNSNQPQHF,TGTGCCAGCAGTGGCCGTGGGCGGGTTAATAGCAATCAGCCCCAGCATTTT,TRBV6-1,TRBJ1-5,once,.